The clone carrying this T cell receptor (beta chain) was observed a few times. Trimming cost V 1 base and J 10 bases, with 8 bases left between them. This CDR3 comprises 13 residues. The germline CDR1 and CDR2 sequences are KGHSH and LQKENI. These data belong to a study of T cell repertoires in cytomegalovirus infection. Each CDR3 protein is one row after TCRdb ran MiXCR on the reads. The data hold 480,000 or so distinct CDR3 sequences, with approximately 10% observed a single time. The chain is built from TRBV18 and TRBJ1-6; D might be TRBD1 (6 bases). The receptor comes from a human donor in good health (CMV status not recorded). Some clones in this sample may be carry-over from other donors' samples. What was sequenced was PBMCs. The CDR3 nucleotides read TGTGCCAGCTCACCACAGGGGGGGTCACCCCTCCACTTT. It is translated as CASSPQGGSPLHF.